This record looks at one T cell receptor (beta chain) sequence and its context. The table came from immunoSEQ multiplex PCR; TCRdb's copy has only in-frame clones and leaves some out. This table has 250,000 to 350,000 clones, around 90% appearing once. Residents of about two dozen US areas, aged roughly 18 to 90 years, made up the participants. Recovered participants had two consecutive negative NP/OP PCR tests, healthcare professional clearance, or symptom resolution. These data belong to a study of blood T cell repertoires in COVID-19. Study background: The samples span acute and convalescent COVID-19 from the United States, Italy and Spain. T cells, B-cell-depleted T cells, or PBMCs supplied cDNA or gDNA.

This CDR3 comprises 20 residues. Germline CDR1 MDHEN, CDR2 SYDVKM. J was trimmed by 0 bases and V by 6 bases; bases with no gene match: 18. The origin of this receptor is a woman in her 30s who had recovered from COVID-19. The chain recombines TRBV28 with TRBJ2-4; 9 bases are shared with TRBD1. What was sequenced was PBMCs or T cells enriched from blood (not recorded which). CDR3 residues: CASRTGRFGRQGEAKNIQYF. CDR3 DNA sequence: TGTGCCAGCAGGACAGGTCGTTTTGGGCGACAGGGGGAAGCCAAAAACATTCAGTACTTC.